This entry lists 25 T cell receptor beta chains sequenced from one sample in a study of CD8 T cells in ankylosing spondylitis. TCRdb reprocessed the 5' RACE reads via MiXCR and lists one record per CDR3 protein. The table records a few hundred thousand distinct CDR3 sequences, roughly 10% of them present only once. Material for sequencing was blood, either unsorted or a sorted T cell fraction (not recorded which). All receptors derive from a male donor with ankylosing spondylitis or in good health (not recorded which).

Many counts were recorded for this clonotype. The chain recombines TRBV5-5 with TRBJ1-5; the D is unclear. Germline values: CDR1 SGHKS, CDR2 YYEKEE (reference sequence). V lost 2 bases and J 4 bases, leaving 7 bases between the germline ends. The CDR3 spans 13 residues. Written as DNA, the CDR3 is TGTGCCAGCAGCTTCGAGGTGAATCAGCCCCAGCATTTT. It is translated as CASSFEVNQPQHF.

This clonotype was recorded at least ten times. The rearrangement uses TRBV5-1 and TRBJ1-2; D is possibly TRBD1 (6 bases). Germline CDR1 SGHRS, CDR2 YFSETQ. This CDR3 region has 14 residues. V was cut by 0 bases and J by 4 bases, with 10 bases left in between. The CDR3 here is CASSLGQDRYGYTF. CDR3 in DNA: TGCGCCAGCAGCTTGGGACAGGATCGCTATGGCTACACCTTC.

This clonotype was found many times. The V gene is TRBV6-2 or TRBV6-3, the J gene TRBJ1-4, with TRBD1 as a possible D gene (6 bases). This CDR3 is built from 10 residues. Looked up from germline, CDR1 is MNHEY and CDR2 is SVGEGT. V was cut by 8 bases and J by 12 bases, with 10 bases left in between. The chain's CDR3 is CASGEGELFF. CDR3 nucleotide sequence: TGTGCCAGCGGGGAGGGGGAACTGTTTTTT.

The sample holds many counts of this clonotype. The genes are TRBV5-1 and TRBJ2-3; possibly TRBD2 for D (5 bases). The CDR3 has 15 residues. The germline V gene has CDR1 SGHRS and CDR2 YFSETQ. The V gene lost 4 bases and the J gene lost 0 bases, with 12 bases spanning the gap. DNA for the CDR3: TGCGCCAGCAGCGTCAGCGGAACTAGCACAGATACGCAGTATTTT. Translating gives CASSVSGTSTDTQYF.

This clonotype has a handful of counts. The J gene is TRBJ1-2, the V gene TRBV7-6; D call uncertain. In germline, CDR1 is SGHVS, CDR2 FNYEAQ. V was trimmed by 1 base and J by 0 bases, leaving 9 bases between them. This CDR3 spans 15 amino acids. DNA of the CDR3: TGTGCCAGCAGCTTAGGGAGCCCCACTAACTATGGCTACACCTTC. This encodes CASSLGSPTNYGYTF.

This sequence joins TRBV7-2 and TRBJ2-3; the D gene is possibly TRBD2 (6 bases). The CDR3 is 16 residues long. V lost 5 bases and J lost 6, with 21 bases in between. Germline V CDR1 and CDR2: SGHTA, FQGNSA. CDR3 amino acids: CASSRARDSNRDTQYF. The CDR3, as DNA: TGTGCCAGCAGCCGGGCACGGGACTCGAATAGGGATACGCAGTATTTT.

This clonotype was counted at least ten times. The genes are TRBV5-1 and TRBJ2-7; 12 positions match TRBD1. The V gene end was trimmed by 3 bases and the J gene end by 8 bases; junction bases not matched to a gene: 6. CDR1 is SGHRS, CDR2 YFSETQ, per germline. CDR3 length: 14 amino acids. In nucleotides, the CDR3 is TGCGCCAGCAGCTCTTCCGGGACAGGGGGCCAGCAGTACTTC. Protein sequence: CASSSSGTGGQQYF.

This rearrangement joins TRBV2 to TRBJ1-6; the match to TRBD1 covers 7 bases. Germline values: CDR1 SNHLY, CDR2 FYNNEI. The V gene end was trimmed by 4 bases and the J gene end by 6 bases; junction bases not matched to a gene: 6. CDR3 length: 15 amino acids. CDR3: CASSATGQANSPLHF. Written as DNA, the CDR3 is TGTGCCAGCAGTGCTACCGGACAGGCTAATTCACCCCTCCACTTT.

This clonotype came up many times. The chain links TRBV2 to TRBJ1-2, with D uncertain. The V and J ends lost 3 bases and 1 base respectively, with 9 bases between them. The CDR3 extends over 14 amino acids. Germline loops: CDR1 SNHLY, CDR2 FYNNEI. The CDR3 reads CASSDGRLNYGYTF. The CDR3 DNA is TGTGCCAGCAGTGATGGGAGGCTTAACTATGGCTACACCTTC.

Many counts were recorded for this clonotype. The CDR3 bases are TGCGCCAGCAGCTTGGATGCGTGGACTGCCACAGATACGCAGTATTTT. This gives the protein CASSLDAWTATDTQYF. V is TRBV5-1 and J is TRBJ2-3; D perhaps matches TRBD2 (5 bases). The CDR3 totals 16 residues. Germline lookup yields CDR1 SGHRS and CDR2 YFSETQ. V was clipped by 0 bases and J by 2 bases, with 13 bases between them.

This clonotype was counted many times. The rearrangement uses TRBV10-3 and TRBJ1-5; TRBD1 agrees at 9 bases. Germline V gene data show CDR1 as ENHRY and CDR2 as SYGVKD. Germline trimming cut 5 bases from V and 4 bases from J; bases unmatched to any gene: 3. This CDR3 region has 14 residues. CDR3 region: CAISPTGGNQPQHF. The CDR3 coding sequence is TGTGCCATCAGTCCGACAGGGGGGAATCAGCCCCAGCATTTT.

The table lists this clonotype with a few counts. This clone may be a read error of a much larger clone one base away. J is TRBJ2-7 and V is TRBV29-1; 9 positions match TRBD1. The V segment lost 0 bases and the J segment 10 bases; nucleotides outside the gene matches: 4. CDR3 length: 12 residues. Germline loops: CDR1 SQVTM, CDR2 ANQGSEA. CDR3 coding DNA: TGCAGCGTTGAAGAGTCGGACAGGGGCCAGTACTTC. Residues: CSVEESDRGQYF.

This clonotype was observed at least ten times. This chain uses TRBV9 with TRBJ2-3; 8 nucleotides agree with TRBD1. The CDR3 contains 15 residues. CDR1 is SGDLS and CDR2 is YYNGEE in the germline V gene. J gave up 5 bases and V 4 bases, and 9 bases lay outside the gene matches. The CDR3 bases are TGTGCCAGCAGCAAAAGGACAGGGTTTGGAGATACGCAGTATTTT. It translates to CASSKRTGFGDTQYF.

This clonotype was observed many times. The genes are TRBV12-2 and TRBJ1-2; the DNA was not used to check the table's D call, TRBD1. TRBV12-2 is noted as a pseudogene. The CDR3 extends over 14 amino acids. CDR3 DNA sequence: TGTGCAAGTCGCCCGATTGGGCGGAACTATGGCTACACCTTC. As protein: CASRPIGRNYGYTF.

The genes are TRBV7-9 and TRBJ2-1, with 9 bases lining up with TRBD2. Losses at the gene ends were 5 bases for V and 13 bases for J; bases not matched to a gene: 6. This CDR3 region has 12 residues. Germline V gene sequence: CDR1 SEHNR, CDR2 FQNEAQ (reference sequence). The CDR3 DNA follows: TGTGCCAGCAGCCTACCCGGGACTAGCCAGTTCTTC. Translating gives CASSLPGTSQFF.

This clonotype has at least ten counts. V and J are TRBV5-1 and TRBJ2-1, with 9 bases fitting TRBD2. V shed 4 bases, J shed 7 bases, and the junction held 9 bases outside the gene matches. Looked up from germline, CDR1 is SGHRS and CDR2 is YFSETQ. CDR3 size: 15 residues. The CDR3 spells CASSLSGSSGNEQFF. CDR3 bases: TGCGCCAGCAGCCTTAGCGGGAGTTCCGGGAATGAGCAGTTCTTC.

This clonotype has a handful of counts. This rearrangement joins TRBV29-1 to TRBJ1-5; D perhaps matches TRBD1 (6 bases). Between the trimmed V and J ends, which lost 4 bases and 6 bases, there was a span of 13 bases. Germline CDR1 reads SQVTM; CDR2 reads ANQGSEA. This CDR3 is 13 amino acids long. CDR3 coding DNA: TGCAGCGTTGTCTCAGGGGCAAGTCAGCCCCAGCATTTT. Its protein is CSVVSGASQPQHF. The variable domain in full, completed from reference TRBV29-1 and TRBJ1-5, reads SAVISQKPSRDICQRGTSLTIQCQVDSQVTMMFWYRQQPGQSLTLIATANQGSEATYESGFVIDKFPISRPNLTFSTLTVSNMSPEDSSIYLCSVVSGASQPQHFGDGTRLSIL.

V is TRBV11-2 and J is TRBJ2-3; D is uncertain. This CDR3 is 14 amino acids long. CDR1 SGHAT and CDR2 FQNNGV come from the germline V gene. Trimming cost V 0 bases and J 4 bases, with 8 bases left between them. CDR3 in amino acids: CASSLERAPDTQYF. The CDR3 region has the DNA TGTGCCAGCAGCTTAGAAAGGGCCCCAGATACGCAGTATTTT.

This clonotype was seen many times. The V and J genes are TRBV27 and TRBJ2-7; D might be TRBD1 (6 bases). This CDR3 comprises 15 residues. CDR1 MNHEY and CDR2 SMNVEV come from the germline V gene (reference sequence). V lost 6 bases and J 3 bases, leaving 18 bases between the germline ends. CDR3 sequence reads: CASRNSGQPGYEQYF. The CDR3 nucleotides read TGTGCCAGCAGGAACAGCGGACAGCCTGGCTACGAGCAGTACTTC.

The chain employs TRBV3-1 and TRBJ2-7; no firm D call. Trimming left V 1 base short and J 1 base short, with 8 bases between. Germline V lookup: CDR1 LGHDT, CDR2 YNNKEL (reference sequence). CDR3 length: 14 amino acids. The CDR3 is CASSQGHGSYEQYF. CDR3 in DNA: TGTGCCAGCAGCCAAGGGCACGGTTCCTACGAGCAGTACTTC.

This clonotype showed up just a few times. The chain has TRBV5-6 and TRBJ1-5; TRBD1 might be the D (6 bases). The CDR3 loop spans 14 amino acids. The V gene's germline CDR1 is SGHDT and CDR2 YYEEEE. Trimming removed 4 bases from V and 3 bases from J, with 11 bases in between. As DNA, the CDR3 is TGTGCCAGCAGCGTCCGGGACAACAATCAGCCCCAGCATTTT. Residues: CASSVRDNNQPQHF.

This clonotype was counted only a few times. One end of the junction does not line up with germline, which may come from a read error. The chain combines TRBV15 with TRBJ1-4; D is uncertain. Germline V gene sequence: CDR1 LNHNV, CDR2 YYDKDF (reference sequence). CDR3 length: 17 residues. CDR3: CATSGELLDATNEKLFF. The DNA of the CDR3 is TGTGCCACCAGCGGAGAGTTATTAGATGCAACTAATGAAAAACTGTTTTTT.

This clonotype was counted a few times. The genes are TRBV20-1 and TRBJ2-4; D is perhaps TRBD1 (6 bases). CDR3 size: 15 residues. The germline V and J ends were trimmed by 5 bases and 0 bases, with 14 bases remaining between them. Germline-derived CDR1 and CDR2 are DFQATT and SNEGSKA (reference sequence). The CDR3 nucleotides read TGCAGTGCTCCCTGGAAGGGGGAAGCCAAAAACATTCAGTACTTC. Translating gives CSAPWKGEAKNIQYF.

This clonotype was detected many times. The chain employs TRBV5-1 and TRBJ2-3; D uncertain. Germline CDR1 SGHRS, CDR2 YFSETQ. The CDR3 totals 15 residues. V was shortened by 0 bases and J by 0 bases, with 8 bases between the two germline ends. In DNA, the CDR3 is TGCGCCAGCAGCTTGGACACTGGGAGCACAGATACGCAGTATTTT. It yields the protein CASSLDTGSTDTQYF.

This clonotype was counted at least ten times. The chain combines TRBV19 with TRBJ2-7, with 13 nucleotides matching TRBD2. Germline assignment: CDR1 LNHDA and CDR2 SQIVND (reference sequence). This CDR3 is built from 14 residues. V lost 8 bases to trimming and J lost 0 bases; unmatched junction nucleotides: 1. The CDR3 loop is CASRLAGGSYEQYF. DNA of the CDR3: TGTGCCAGTCGACTAGCGGGAGGCTCCTACGAGCAGTACTTC.